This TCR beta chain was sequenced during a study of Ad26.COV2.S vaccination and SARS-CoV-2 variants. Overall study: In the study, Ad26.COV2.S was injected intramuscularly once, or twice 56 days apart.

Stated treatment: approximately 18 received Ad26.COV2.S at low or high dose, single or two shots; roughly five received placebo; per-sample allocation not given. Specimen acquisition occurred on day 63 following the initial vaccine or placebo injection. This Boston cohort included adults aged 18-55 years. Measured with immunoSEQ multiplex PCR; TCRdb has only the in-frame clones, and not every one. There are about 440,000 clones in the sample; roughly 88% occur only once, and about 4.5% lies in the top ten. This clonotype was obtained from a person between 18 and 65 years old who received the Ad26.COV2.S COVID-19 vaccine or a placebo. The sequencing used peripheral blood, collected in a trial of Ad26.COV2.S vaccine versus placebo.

The DNA for the CDR3 is TGTGCCAGCTCCGTTGCTAGCACAGATACGCAGTATTTT. This encodes CASSVASTDTQYF. The chain links TRBV18 to TRBJ2-3; D gene ambiguous. V dropped 6 bases and J dropped 0 bases, with 7 bases sitting between them. Germline V lookup: CDR1 KGHSH, CDR2 LQKENI. This CDR3 has 13 residues.